This T cell receptor beta chain was identified in a study of blood T cell repertoires in COVID-19. Per the germline V gene, CDR1 is LNHDA and CDR2 is SQIVND (reference sequence). After removal of 6 bases from V and 3 bases from J, the junction contained 18 bases not matched to a gene. The CDR3 sequence is 18 residues long. Original data processing: Amplification of reference gene primers provided the estimated nucleated cell counts. Generated by immunoSEQ multiplex PCR, the TCRdb table keeps only in-frame clones and is missing some. The DNA gave D and trimming, while V, J and clone size come from that table. Of over 150,000 clones detected, 83% appear once; the ten largest clones hold around 19%.

The receptor was isolated from a woman in her 70s who had recovered from COVID-19. This chain uses TRBV19 with TRBJ1-1; TRBD1 matches 8 bases. Input material: peripheral blood. The CDR3 nucleotides are TGTGCCAGTAGCCTTGAGGGGTTTTCGGCAGGGGGCCACACTGAAGCTTTCTTT. Amino acids: CASSLEGFSAGGHTEAFF. Full variable domain (missing parts from reference TRBV19 and TRBJ1-1): DGGITQSPKYLFRKEGQNVTLSCEQNLNHDAMYWYRQDPGQGLRLIYYSQIVNDFQKGDIAEGYSVSREKKESFPLTVTSAQKNPTAFYLCASSLEGFSAGGHTEAFFGQGTRLTVV.